A single sample is the source of the 14 T cell receptor beta chains below, sequenced in a study of cytomegalovirus exposure and HLA in healthy donors. TCRdb's copy holds only in-frame clones and misses some; the assay was immunoSEQ multiplex PCR. The sample lists some 180,000 clones; approximately 86% were seen once. The sequencing sample was made of PBMCs. Receptors were obtained from a man aged 25 to 40 in good health and CMV-seropositive.

This clone was observed once. V gene TRBV6-5 combines with J gene TRBJ2-7; D ambiguous. Germline assignment: CDR1 MNHEY and CDR2 SVGAGI. V shed 6 bases and J shed 0 bases, with 9 bases lying between them. The CDR3 consists of 13 residues. CDR3 nucleotide sequence: TGTGCCAGCAGAGGATCGAGCTCCTACGAGCAGTACTTC. Translated, it gives CASRGSSSYEQYF.

The chain has TRBV30 and TRBJ2-1, with D unclear. The CDR3 totals 15 residues. Trimming took 5 bases from V and 4 from J, leaving 18 bases between them. Germline V gives CDR1 GTSNPN, CDR2 SVGIG (reference sequence). The DNA of the CDR3 is TGTGCCTGGGGAAACGGACCCGTCGGGTACAATGAGCAGTTCTTC. Translation: CAWGNGPVGYNEQFF.

This chain joins TRBV18 and TRBJ2-1; D ambiguous. The ends were cut back, 2 bases at V and 5 bases at J, with 7 bases in the middle. The CDR3 consists of 13 residues. Germline V gene sequence: CDR1 KGHSH, CDR2 LQKENI. The CDR3 DNA is TGTGCCAGCTCACCAGACACGGACAATGAGCAGTTCTTC. It encodes CASSPDTDNEQFF.

The chain couples TRBV7-6 to TRBJ1-4, with D possibly TRBD1 on 5 matching bases. The CDR3 is 14 residues long. Germline CDR1 SGHVS, CDR2 FNYEAQ. V was trimmed by 0 bases and J by 7 bases, leaving 9 bases between them. The CDR3 region is CASSLAIGGEKLFF. The CDR3 DNA reads as TGTGCCAGCAGCTTAGCCATTGGGGGTGAAAAACTGTTTTTT.

This sequence joins TRBV19 and TRBJ2-1; D might be TRBD2 (5 bases). CDR1 is LNHDA and CDR2 is SQIVND in the germline V gene (reference sequence). The CDR3 runs 13 residues. V lost 4 bases and J lost 6, with 10 bases in between. In nucleotides, the CDR3 is TGTGCCAGTAGTACGGGATGGGGCAATGAGCAGTTCTTC. It encodes CASSTGWGNEQFF.

This sequence joins TRBV6-1 and TRBJ2-7, with 7 bases identical to TRBD1. Per germline, CDR1 MNHNS and CDR2 SASEGT. CDR3 length: 12 residues. Trimming at V came to 6 bases and at J to 3 bases, leaving 2 bases not matched to a gene. CDR3 bases: TGTGCCAGCAGGGGACAGATCTACGAGCAGTACTTC. Its translation is CASRGQIYEQYF.

In this sample, this clone turned up a few times. V gene TRBV2 combines with J gene TRBJ1-5; the D gene is possibly TRBD1 (6 bases). The CDR3 totals 15 residues. V was trimmed by 4 bases and J by 3 bases, leaving 13 bases between them. Germline loops: CDR1 SNHLY, CDR2 FYNNEI. CDR3 sequence (DNA): TGTGCCAGCAGTGGACCGACAGGTTACAATCAGCCCCAGCATTTT. Translated: CASSGPTGYNQPQHF.

J is TRBJ2-6 and V is TRBV5-1; no definite D call. Germline V gives CDR1 SGHRS, CDR2 YFSETQ. V lost 4 bases and J lost 2, with 16 bases in between. The CDR3 has 17 residues. The CDR3: CASSTARVNAGANVLTF. CDR3 nucleotide sequence: TGCGCCAGCAGCACCGCAAGGGTGAACGCTGGGGCCAACGTCCTGACTTTC.

This chain joins TRBV6-1 and TRBJ1-2, with D uncertain. The CDR3 consists of 11 residues. V lost 7 bases to trimming and J lost 1 base, with 4 bases between them. The germline V gene encodes CDR1 MNHNS and CDR2 SASEGT. The CDR3 nucleotides read TGTGCCAGCAAGAGTAACTATGGCTACACCTTC. Protein: CASKSNYGYTF.

The genes are TRBV21-1 and TRBJ2-7; the DNA was not compared with TRBD2, the D call given in the table. TRBV21-1 is annotated as a pseudogene. This CDR3 has 14 amino acids. This chain's CDR3 is CASSKSVANYEQYF. The CDR3 DNA reads TGTGCCAGCAGCAAATCGGTCGCCAACTACGAGCAGTACTTC.

CDR3 residues: CASRGSLNYGYTF. In DNA, the CDR3 is TGTGCCAGTAGGGGCAGTCTCAACTATGGCTACACCTTC. The rearrangement joins TRBV19 to TRBJ1-2, with D hard to call. CDR3 length: 13 amino acids. The V end was cut by 6 bases, the J end by 2 bases, with 10 bases between. Germline CDR1 LNHDA, CDR2 SQIVND (reference sequence). The complete variable domain, with remaining parts taken from reference TRBV19 and TRBJ1-2, reads DGGITQSPKYLFRKEGQNVTLSCEQNLNHDAMYWYRQDPGQGLRLIYYSQIVNDFQKGDIAEGYSVSREKKESFPLTVTSAQKNPTAFYLCASRGSLNYGYTFGSGTRLTVV.

This chain connects TRBV6-5 to TRBJ1-2, with 7 bases aligning to TRBD1. The CDR3 loop spans 15 amino acids. The V segment lost 4 bases and the J segment 3 bases; nucleotides outside the gene matches: 8. The germline CDR1 and CDR2 sequences are MNHEY and SVGAGI. This chain's CDR3 is CASSSQDRRDYGYTF. In DNA, the CDR3 is TGTGCCAGCAGTTCCCAGGACAGGAGGGACTATGGCTACACCTTC.

The chain carries TRBV6-6 and TRBJ1-5; the D is unclear. The CDR3 is 15 amino acids. Trimming took 2 bases from V and 0 from J, leaving 8 bases between them. Germline V lookup: CDR1 MNHNY, CDR2 SVGAGI (reference sequence). The CDR3 DNA reads TGTGCCAGCAGTTACGGGCAAGATAGCAATCAGCCCCAGCATTTT. This sequence encodes CASSYGQDSNQPQHF.

The chain has TRBV13 and TRBJ2-1, with TRBD2 as a possible D gene (6 bases). Per the germline V gene, CDR1 is PRHDT and CDR2 is FYEKMQ (reference sequence). Trimming pared 6 bases from V and 6 bases from J, leaving 21 bases between. The CDR3 runs 16 residues. CDR3 nucleotide sequence: TGTGCCAGCAGTCCCCCGGGGGTAGCGGTTCCCAATGAGCAGTTCTTC. As protein: CASSPPGVAVPNEQFF.